What follows are 10 T cell receptor beta chains derived from one specimen sequenced in a study of response to subunit inactivated influenza vaccine. One entry per CDR3 protein, called by TCRdb with MiXCR from the RT-PCR reads. The sample includes 430,000 or so distinct CDR3 sequences, approximately 9.9% of them seen just once. The sequences come from PBMCs from blood, collected roughly 46 days after vaccination. The receptors stem from a man aged 50-59 years who received an inactivated influenza vaccine.

This clonotype was counted a few times. This sequence joins TRBV7-8 and TRBJ2-1; 10 nucleotides align to TRBD2. This CDR3 comprises 15 residues. Germline CDR1 is SGHVS and CDR2 is FQNEAQ. V trimming: 5 bases; J trimming: 7 bases; junction bases outside the gene matches: 8. The CDR3 nucleotides are TGTGCCAGCAGCGCACAACTAGCGGGATTGAATGAGCAGTTCTTC. Translated: CASSAQLAGLNEQFF.

The V call is TRBV7-2, the J call TRBJ2-1; 8 bases are shared with TRBD2. The CDR3 spans 14 residues. Per germline, CDR1 SGHTA and CDR2 FQGNSA. J gave up 9 bases and V 1 base, and 5 bases lay outside the gene matches. CDR3 protein: CASSLDGRASEQFF. The CDR3 DNA follows: TGTGCCAGCAGCTTAGACGGGAGGGCGAGTGAGCAGTTCTTC.

This clonotype was seen at least ten times. The DNA for the CDR3 is TGTGCCAGCAGCACCGGGCCCTCCGGGGAGACCCAGTACTTC. It translates to CASSTGPSGETQYF. The rearrangement uses TRBV7-2 and TRBJ2-5, with D unresolved. Germline V gives CDR1 SGHTA, CDR2 FQGNSA. The CDR3 has 14 residues. V was trimmed by 5 bases and J by 5 bases, leaving 15 bases between them.

This clonotype was seen a few times. The CDR3 coding sequence is TGTGCCAGCACCTTTCTATTGGCGGGCACAGATACGCAGTATTTT. This codes for CASTFLLAGTDTQYF. The genes are TRBV7-6 and TRBJ2-3; D gene unclear. CDR1 SGHVS and CDR2 FNYEAQ come from the germline V gene. V was cut by 7 bases and J by 1 base, with 15 bases left in between. CDR3 size: 15 residues.

The chain couples TRBV5-5 to TRBJ2-5, with D tentatively TRBD1 (6 bases). The CDR3 loop spans 13 amino acids. V was pared by 1 base and J by 9 bases, with 13 bases between. CDR1 SGHKS and CDR2 YYEKEE come from the germline V gene (reference sequence). The CDR3 DNA follows: TGTGCCAGCAGCTTGAGGGACCCAGGGGCCCAGTACTTC. Protein: CASSLRDPGAQYF.

A few counts support this clonotype. This chain uses TRBV12-3 or TRBV12-4 with TRBJ2-7; 7 bases are shared with TRBD1. After removal of 9 bases from V and 0 bases from J, the junction contained 8 bases not matched to a gene. This CDR3 spans 14 amino acids. For the CDR3, the DNA is TGTGCCAGTGCGGAGGCAGGGGGCTCCTACGAGCAGTACTTC. Its translation is CASAEAGGSYEQYF.

This clonotype was observed a handful of times. V is TRBV2 and J is TRBJ2-7; D unresolved. Trimming shortened V by 2 bases and J by 6 bases, and 11 bases separated the two germline ends. CDR3 length: 13 amino acids. Germline values: CDR1 SNHLY, CDR2 FYNNEI. The CDR3 region has the DNA TGTGCCAGCAGTGAATATGTGTCGGGCGAGCAGTACTTC. Its protein product is CASSEYVSGEQYF.

The sample holds a few counts of this clonotype. The V and J genes are TRBV25-1 and TRBJ1-4; D is undetermined. Trimming stripped 6 bases from V and 8 bases from J, with 25 bases between. The CDR3 covers 17 residues. Looked up from germline, CDR1 is MGHDK and CDR2 is SYGVNS. CDR3 coding DNA: TGTGCCAGCAGGCAGACATCCAGCGATGTCCATGGGGAAAAACTGTTTTTT. Encoded protein: CASRQTSSDVHGEKLFF.

This clonotype was counted only a few times. The V and J genes are TRBV11-3 and TRBJ2-1; no reliable D call. V lost 5 bases, J lost 9 bases, and 14 bases lay in between. CDR1 and CDR2 (germline): SGHNT, YENEEA. The CDR3 has 13 residues. This chain's CDR3 is CASSISSYSEQFF. The CDR3 nucleotides are TGTGCCAGCAGCATCAGCAGCTATAGTGAGCAGTTCTTC. The full variable domain, with the rest looked up from reference TRBV11-3 and TRBJ2-1, is EAGVVQSPRYKIIEKKQPVAFWCNPISGHNTLYWYLQNLGQGPELLIRYENEEAVDDSQLPKDRFSAERLKGVDSTLKIQPAELGDSAVYLCASSISSYSEQFFGPGTRLTVL.

This clonotype turned up a few times. This chain connects TRBV7-2 to TRBJ2-4; TRBD2 agrees at 8 bases. Germline CDR1 SGHTA, CDR2 FQGNSA. The junction had 12 bases not matched to a gene; V was cut back by 5 bases and J by 6 bases. The length of the CDR3 is 16 residues. The CDR3 coding sequence is TGTGCCAGCAGCACTTCAATAGCGGGAAGGAGAAACATTCAGTACTTC. Residues: CASSTSIAGRRNIQYF.